This T cell receptor (beta chain) was identified during a study of T cell responses to AZD1222 COVID-19 vaccine. Concerning this clone: Its cognate antigen is unknown. In the same sample, other DNA sequences code for this CDR3.

TCRdb's copy holds only in-frame clones and misses some; the assay was immunoSEQ multiplex PCR. Of 150,000 or so clones detected, 89% appear once; the ten largest clones hold 2.9%. Study results and caveats: The study found vaccine-associated CD4 TCRs spanning spike, dominant at 160-218 and 743-854. Epitopes outside B.1.351 and B.1.1.7 mutated regions reportedly drew nearly half of spike TCRs.

The CDR3 is made up of 13 amino acids. Trimming took off 4 bases at V and 3 bases at J, with 8 bases between the two ends. Germline CDR1 and CDR2: KGHSH and LQKENI. The chain joins TRBV18 to TRBJ2-3; D remains ambiguous. Sequencing used peripheral blood, obtained on day 0 of AZD1222 vaccination. The origin of this receptor is an adult in good health. The CDR3 reads CASSQGSTDTQYF. The CDR3 DNA reads TGTGCCAGCTCACAGGGCTCGACAGATACGCAGTATTTT.